A selection of T cell receptor beta chains follows, all from one sample in a study of cytomegalovirus exposure and HLA in healthy donors. The table came from immunoSEQ multiplex PCR; TCRdb's copy has only in-frame clones and leaves some out. The data show 80,000 or so clones, over 60% seen once. The sequencing sample was made of PBMCs. These receptors came from a middle-aged man in good health and CMV-seronegative. Both conserved end residues are part of each CDR3. The D gene is left open where the match is weak. Clone size is given for some rows only: seen once, a few or many times, or a class if the clone is expanded.

v_call	clone_size	j_call	d_call	cdr3_aa	cdr3_nt
TRBV7-9	-	TRBJ2-1	-	CASINNAALNNEQFF	TGTGCCAGCATCAACAATGCTGCCCTGAACAATGAGCAGTTCTTC
TRBV30	-	TRBJ2-6	-	CAWTRGILSGANVLTF	TGTGCCTGGACTAGGGGGATTCTCTCTGGGGCCAACGTCCTGACTTTC
TRBV7-2	-	TRBJ1-2	-	CASSLQTETVGYTF	TGTGCCAGCAGCTTACAGACAGAGACGGTGGGCTACACCTTC
TRBV7-8	-	TRBJ1-2	-	CASSSAVYGGYTF	TGTGCCAGCAGCTCCGCGGTATATGGTGGCTACACCTTC
TRBV5-6	once	TRBJ1-2	-	CASSLVGQNYGYTF	TGTGCCAGCAGCCTAGTGGGACAAAACTATGGCTACACCTTC
TRBV7-9	few	TRBJ1-1	-	CASSFPGRGTEAFF	TGTGCCAGCAGCTTCCCAGGGAGGGGCACTGAAGCTTTCTTT
TRBV7-3	few	TRBJ2-1	TRBD2	CASSLGTSGLRGNEQFF	TGTGCCAGCAGCCTTGGGACTAGCGGTCTCCGGGGGAATGAGCAGTTCTTC
TRBV14	few	TRBJ1-1	-	CASSREGPTRTEAFF	TGTGCCAGCAGCCGAGAGGGGCCAACGAGGACTGAAGCTTTCTTT
TRBV7-2	-	TRBJ2-7	-	CASSLVRRPGNEQYF	TGTGCCAGCAGCTTAGTAAGGCGTCCGGGGAACGAGCAGTACTTC
TRBV2	-	TRBJ1-5	TRBD1	CASSGDSISPQHF	TGTGCCAGCAGTGGGGACAGTATATCCCCCCAGCATTTT
TRBV29-1	-	TRBJ2-7	-	CSGIWTDSYEQYF	TGCAGCGGTATTTGGACAGACTCCTACGAGCAGTACTTC
TRBV13	-	TRBJ2-7	-	CASSVDKYEQYF	TGTGCCAGCAGCGTCGACAAATACGAGCAGTACTTC